What follows describes a single TCR beta chain. Which antigen it targets is not known. No per-base quality is available; no much larger clone lies one base away. From V the trimming removes 0 bases and from J it removes 9 bases, while the gene matches leave 5 bases of the junction unaccounted for. The germline V gene gives CDR1 as LGHNA and CDR2 as YNFKEQ. The CDR3 contains 14 residues, cysteine and phenylalanine counted. The DNA shown is the 42-base CDR3, in frame from base 1. Donors were healthy HIV-negative adults with no recently reported acute infections or vaccinations. All donors were Caucasian adults living in Nashville, Tennessee, USA. For unsorted samples, about 85 million PBMCs were counted and genomic DNA was extracted with the QIAamp DNA Blood Mini kit. Blood was obtained by leukapheresis, after which PBMCs were separated by Ficoll-Histopaque density gradient centrifugation and cryopreserved in liquid nitrogen vapor phase.

This record comes from a study of shared clonotypes between healthy human individuals (dated by TCRdb to 2020 to 2021). With regard to the full study: The cohort comprised a couple of women and three men aged 18 to 49 years. Between about 0.85 and 10 billion PBMCs per donor were obtained by leukapheresis. Blood TCR repertoires of five healthy adults were deeply sequenced to estimate repertoire size and the extent of clonotype sharing between individuals. Different laboratories and diverse techniques were used to prepare libraries and sequence TCR repertoires, to increase sequencing depth and limit assay-specific biases.

On the study overall, not on this receptor specifically: Pairwise subsampling led to the expectation that sequencing depth would affect the degree of clonotype sharing among donors. The genetic and exposure-history diversity represented was limited by the small number of donors. Only blood was sampled, and tissue TCR repertoires likely differ from those in blood.

Using the deep immunoSEQ assay, TCR CDR3 regions were amplified from genomic DNA by multiplex PCR. For each cell subset, the extracted genomic DNA was distributed evenly across all wells of several immunoSEQ 96-well plates, and each plate served as one replicate. Each replicate PCR for unsorted PBMC received about 310 ng genomic DNA, equal to about 30,000 T cell genomes. Ten immunoSEQ deep assay plates were used to sequence the unsorted PBMC genomic DNA. Purified libraries were quantified with a Qubit 3.0 fluorometer, sized on a Bioanalyzer 2100, and re-quantified with the KAPA Library Quantification kit. Every immunoSEQ 96-well plate was sequenced on a dedicated single-read 150-cycle Illumina NextSeq 550 flow cell. In the paper's pipeline: Because only junctional sequences without quality scores were contained in the immunoSEQ output, filtering matching that applied to full-length reads could not be performed. To assign V/J genes and CDR3, sequences were annotated against IMGT germline references using PyIR, a Python wrapper for IgBLAST v1.9. Any read was removed if the V/J assignment was weak (E-value above 1e-6), the CDR3 was missing, or the read contained stop codons, out-of-frame junctions, or ambiguous translated residues. A V3J clonotype was defined by an identical inferred V gene, J gene, and CDR3 amino acid sequence. Percentage overlap between repertoires was computed as shared unique clonotypes divided by the size of the smaller repertoire. RTK rarefaction, the Chao1 estimator, and Recon v2.1 estimates of unobserved clonotypes were used to assess repertoire richness. Entries here come from immuneACCESS through TCRdb and include only in-frame sequences with V and J called. Some clones fail to appear in such tables; in the studies checked, an unresolved V gene covers under half of the shortfall, and the cause of the remainder is unknown. That table is the source of V, J and clone size, and D and trimming were worked out from the DNA. This sample is represented by some 470,000 clones; about three quarters of them were singletons. Together, the top ten hold roughly 13% of the sample.

The material sequenced was PBMCs. The receptor was isolated from a woman in her forties in good health. Some clones in this sample may be carry-over from other donors' samples. The receptor chain draws on TRBV4-2 and TRBJ2-1, with 7 bases in between that match TRBD2. This receptor carries the CDR3 CASSQEGGEVEQFF. The sequence in DNA is TGTGCCAGCAGCCAAGAGGGGGGGGAGGTTGAGCAGTTCTTC.